Shown below are 23 T cell receptor beta chains from a single sample sequenced in a study of T cell repertoires in cytomegalovirus infection. Via MiXCR, TCRdb re-called the reads, giving one row per CDR3 protein. The data contain 200,000 to 300,000 distinct CDR3 sequences, 12% of them singletons. Sequenced sample: PBMCs. These receptors were taken from a human donor in good health (CMV status not recorded). Some clones in this sample may be carry-over from other donors' samples.

This clonotype was seen many times. The rearrangement joins TRBV29-1 to TRBJ2-7; D might be TRBD1 (5 bases). This CDR3 contains 12 residues. Trimming took off 4 bases at V and 2 bases at J, with 9 bases between the two ends. The germline CDR1 and CDR2 sequences are SQVTM and ANQGSEA. This CDR3 is CSVGGRAYEQYF. The CDR3 nucleotides are TGCAGCGTTGGCGGCAGGGCCTACGAGCAGTACTTC.

J is TRBJ2-3 and V is TRBV27; 10 bases agree with TRBD2. V trimming: 4 bases; J trimming: 4 bases; junction bases outside the gene matches: 5. The CDR3 has 15 residues. The germline CDR1 and CDR2 sequences are MNHEY and SMNVEV (reference sequence). As DNA, the CDR3 is TGTGCCAGCAGTTCCCCAGCGGGAGGGGCAGATACGCAGTATTTT. Protein product: CASSSPAGGADTQYF.

This clonotype was picked up many times. V is TRBV4-2 and J is TRBJ1-2; perhaps TRBD1 as D (5 bases). Per germline, CDR1 LGHNA and CDR2 YNFKEQ. The CDR3 contains 16 residues. V gave up 0 bases and J gave up 5 bases, with 16 bases separating them. The CDR3 reads CASSQDQQARRYGYTF. In nucleotides, the CDR3 is TGTGCCAGCAGCCAAGATCAACAGGCCCGGAGGTATGGCTACACCTTC.

The sample holds many counts of this clonotype. The chain combines TRBV7-8 with TRBJ2-7; 10 bases map to TRBD2. This CDR3 comprises 18 residues. Germline V gives CDR1 SGHVS, CDR2 FQNEAQ. The ends lost 2 bases at V and 6 bases at J; junction bases unmatched: 16. CDR3 region: CASSLNTLAGERMAEQYF. The CDR3 DNA reads as TGTGCCAGCAGCTTAAACACTCTAGCGGGAGAACGAATGGCCGAGCAGTACTTC. The full variable domain, rest sourced from reference TRBV7-8 and TRBJ2-7, is GAGVSQSPRYKVAKRGQDVALRCDPISGHVSLFWYQQALGQGPEFLTYFQNEAQLDKSGLPSDRFFAERPEGSVSTLKIQRTQQEDSAVYLCASSLNTLAGERMAEQYFGPGTRLTVT.

The rearrangement uses TRBV5-4 and TRBJ2-4; 12 bases align to TRBD1. The V gene's germline CDR1 is SGHNT and CDR2 YYREEE (reference sequence). With 3 bases clipped from V and 0 bases from J, the junction kept 7 bases outside the gene matches. This CDR3 is built from 18 residues. Written as DNA, the CDR3 is TGTGCCAGCAGCTCCGGGACAGGGGGCTCCTTAGCCAAAAACATTCAGTACTTC. This translates into CASSSGTGGSLAKNIQYF.

The genes are TRBV29-1 and TRBJ2-2; D not certain. CDR3 length: 12 residues. Germline assignment: CDR1 SQVTM and CDR2 ANQGSEA. V shed 7 bases and J shed 5 bases, with 11 bases lying between them. DNA for the CDR3: TGCAGCGCCGGTACTGGGACCGGGGAGCTGTTTTTT. Translating gives CSAGTGTGELFF.

This clonotype was counted ten times or more. This rearrangement joins TRBV12-3 or TRBV12-4 to TRBJ1-5, with D perhaps TRBD1 (6 bases). This CDR3 is built from 18 residues. V was trimmed by 5 bases and J by 2 bases, leaving 22 bases between them. The CDR3 coding sequence is TGTGCCAGCAGTAGGGGTGGACAGATCTTTGTGGGCAATCAGCCCCAGCATTTT. Translating it yields CASSRGGQIFVGNQPQHF.

The chain carries TRBV12-3 or TRBV12-4 and TRBJ1-2, with D unclear. This CDR3 spans 15 amino acids. Trimming removed 5 bases from V and 5 bases from J, with 18 bases in between. The chain's CDR3 is CASSPGPEGWYGYTF. CDR3 DNA sequence: TGTGCCAGCAGTCCCGGGCCCGAGGGATGGTATGGCTACACCTTC.

This clonotype was recorded at least ten times. The V and J genes are TRBV7-2 and TRBJ1-2, with no clear D. V shed 2 bases and J shed 4 bases, with 11 bases lying between them. The CDR3 loop spans 14 amino acids. Germline CDR1 and CDR2: SGHTA and FQGNSA. The CDR3 nucleotides read TGTGCCAGCAGCTTACAGCCCGACCTCTATGGCTACACCTTC. Translation: CASSLQPDLYGYTF. The variable domain in full, with the rest retrieved from reference TRBV7-2 and TRBJ1-2, is GAGVSQSPSNKVTEKGKDVELRCDPISGHTALYWYRQSLGQGLEFLIYFQGNSAPDKSGLPSDRFSAERTGGSVSTLTIQRTQQEDSAVYLCASSLQPDLYGYTFGSGTRLTVV.

In its sample, this clonotype was seen many times. This chain uses TRBV19 with TRBJ1-1, with no clear D. CDR1 LNHDA and CDR2 SQIVND come from the germline V gene (reference sequence). The V end lost 3 bases, the J end lost 0 bases, and 11 bases lay between the germline ends. The CDR3 sequence is 15 residues long. The chain's CDR3 is CASSIQDGLNTEAFF. CDR3 DNA sequence: TGTGCCAGTAGTATCCAGGACGGCTTGAACACTGAAGCTTTCTTT.

At least ten counts were recorded for this clonotype. The chain recombines TRBV6-6 with TRBJ1-5, with 10 bases aligning to TRBD1. The CDR3 is 15 residues long. Germline V gene lookup returns CDR1 MNHNY and CDR2 SVGAGI (reference sequence). The V segment lost 8 bases and the J segment 4 bases; nucleotides outside the gene matches: 8. Here the CDR3 DNA reads TGTGCCAGCTGCCTCGGACAGGGGGGTAATCAGCCCCAGCATTTT. Its translation is CASCLGQGGNQPQHF.

Only a few counts were recorded for this clonotype. The V and J genes are TRBV9 and TRBJ2-7; D may correspond to TRBD1 or TRBD2 (5 bases each). This CDR3 has 15 amino acids. Trimming pared 0 bases from V and 6 bases from J, leaving 16 bases between. Germline CDR1 SGDLS, CDR2 YYNGEE. Here the CDR3 reads CASSVAGLADGEQYF. DNA for the CDR3: TGTGCCAGCAGCGTAGCGGGGCTAGCTGACGGCGAGCAGTACTTC.

V gene TRBV19 combines with J gene TRBJ2-1, with 13 positions matching TRBD2. V trimming: 1 base; J trimming: 6 bases; junction bases outside the gene matches: 3. This CDR3 contains 16 residues. CDR1 and CDR2 from the germline V gene are LNHDA and SQIVND (reference sequence). The CDR3: CASSIGLAGGGNEQFF. The CDR3 bases are TGTGCCAGTAGTATAGGACTAGCGGGAGGAGGCAATGAGCAGTTCTTC.

This clonotype was counted between two and nine times. The chain has TRBV5-1 and TRBJ2-2; D is ambiguous. V lost 1 base and J lost 0, with 4 bases in between. This CDR3 has 14 amino acids. Germline V gives CDR1 SGHRS, CDR2 YFSETQ. The CDR3 DNA is TGCGCCAGCAGCTTGTCAGCGAACACCGGGGAGCTGTTTTTT. This codes for CASSLSANTGELFF.

This clonotype was observed at least ten times. Written as DNA, the CDR3 is TGTGCCAGTAGCTCATCCGGGCCGAAGGCCAACGAGCAGTACTTC. Its protein product is CASSSSGPKANEQYF. The chain combines TRBV19 with TRBJ2-7; no firm D call. Germline CDR1 reads LNHDA; CDR2 reads SQIVND (reference sequence). V lost 6 bases and J lost 5, with 20 bases in between. This CDR3 is built from 15 residues.

A few counts support this clonotype. The rearrangement uses TRBV5-6 and TRBJ2-5; 7 positions match TRBD2. Germline assignment: CDR1 SGHDT and CDR2 YYEEEE. The CDR3 contains 14 residues. V dropped 2 bases and J dropped 6; count of bases not matched to a gene: 7. CDR3 sequence (DNA): TGTGCCAGCAGCTTTTCGGGGAGCGGGAAGACCCAGTACTTC. Residues: CASSFSGSGKTQYF.

CDR3 nucleotide sequence: TGCAGTGCTATCCGTGACCAGCGGGGATGGGGTGAGCAGTTCTTC. This codes for CSAIRDQRGWGEQFF. J is TRBJ2-1 and V is TRBV20-1; 7 positions match TRBD2. CDR1 DFQATT and CDR2 SNEGSKA come from the germline V gene (reference sequence). V lost 4 bases and J lost 9; bases outside the gene matches: 15. The CDR3 spans 15 residues.

This clonotype was observed many times. This rearrangement joins TRBV10-3 to TRBJ1-3; D call uncertain. In germline, CDR1 is ENHRY, CDR2 SYGVKD. The V end was cut by 1 base, the J end by 4 bases, with 5 bases between. The CDR3 sequence is 13 residues long. The CDR3 DNA is TGTGCCATCAGTGAGTTAGCAGGAAACACCATATATTTT. Translating it yields CAISELAGNTIYF.

This chain links TRBV5-1 with TRBJ2-7, with 14 nucleotides matching TRBD2. Germline loops: CDR1 SGHRS, CDR2 YFSETQ. The J segment lost 7 bases and the V segment lost 4 bases, leaving 7 bases of the junction unmatched. The CDR3 runs to 15 residues. CDR3 region: CASSMGTSGSWEQYF. The CDR3 DNA follows: TGCGCCAGCAGCATGGGGACTAGCGGGAGTTGGGAGCAGTACTTC.

This clonotype appeared a few times. The J gene is TRBJ2-2, the V gene TRBV6-5, with 11 nucleotides matching TRBD1. The CDR3 totals 16 residues. Looked up from germline, CDR1 is MNHEY and CDR2 is SVGAGI. V gave up 2 bases and J gave up 2 bases; unmatched junction bases: 1. This CDR3 is CASSYGTGGNTGELFF. CDR3 sequence (DNA): TGTGCCAGCAGTTACGGGACAGGGGGAAACACCGGGGAGCTGTTTTTT.

This clonotype was detected ten times or more. The chain has TRBV7-3 and TRBJ1-5, with TRBD1 as a possible D gene (5 bases). Germline V gene sequence: CDR1 SGHTA, CDR2 FQGTGA. Trimming left V 0 bases short and J 6 bases short, with 12 bases between. This CDR3 is 15 amino acids long. The CDR3 DNA follows: TGTGCCAGCAGCTTAACTTCAGGGTCGGGTCAGCCCCAGCATTTT. This gives the protein CASSLTSGSGQPQHF.

This clonotype was seen ten or more times. V is TRBV7-2 and J is TRBJ2-2, with unresolved D. Germline V gives CDR1 SGHTA, CDR2 FQGNSA. This CDR3 is built from 13 residues. Trimming removed 4 bases from V and 5 bases from J, with 8 bases in between. The CDR3 nucleotides are TGTGCCAGCAGCTCCCATAGGACCGGGGAGCTGTTTTTT. Translating it yields CASSSHRTGELFF.

The table lists this clonotype with a few counts. The CDR3 nucleotides read TGTGCCACCCTGGACAGGCTGAACACCGGGGAGCTGTTTTTT. Translating gives CATLDRLNTGELFF. This chain links TRBV25-1 with TRBJ2-2; 7 positions agree with TRBD1. The CDR3 totals 14 residues. J gave up 1 base and V 10 bases, and 6 bases lay outside the gene matches. The germline V gene encodes CDR1 MGHDK and CDR2 SYGVNS.